The present T cell receptor (beta chain) was sequenced within a study of T cell responses to AZD1222 COVID-19 vaccine. Generated by immunoSEQ multiplex PCR, the TCRdb table keeps only in-frame clones and is missing some. This table has 100,000 to 150,000 clones, 88% appearing once. V was cut by 4 bases and J by 1 base, with 8 bases left in between. This CDR3 contains 14 residues. Germline V gene sequence: CDR1 KGHDR, CDR2 SFDVKD. The input for sequencing was peripheral blood, taken on day 0 of AZD1222 vaccination. The genes are TRBV24-1 and TRBJ2-3; D is ambiguous. This TCR derives from an adult in good health. CDR3 coding DNA: TGTGCCACCAGTGAGCGGAGAGGCACAGATACGCAGTATTTT. Translating gives CATSERRGTDTQYF.